This TCR beta chain is from a study of T cell responses to AZD1222 COVID-19 vaccine. Study conclusions and caveats: Baseline serostatus was positive in only a handful of AZD1222 recipients. The study found Spike-specific TCR breadth and depth rose after two AZD1222 doses. Donors, mostly white British, included more females; clonal diversity was possibly underestimated. Reportedly, nearly half the spike-specific TCRs target unmutated variant regions.

Method: immunoSEQ multiplex PCR; TCRdb's copy keeps in-frame clones and lacks some. The sample has about 140,000 clones; more than 90% are singletons. The ends were cut back, 0 bases at V and 6 bases at J, with 12 bases in the middle. From germline, CDR1 is MNHEY and CDR2 SVGAGI. The CDR3 totals 15 residues. This clone was counted once. Its antigen is as yet unknown. The chain couples TRBV6-5 to TRBJ1-5; tentative D call: TRBD1 (5 bases). This TCR came from an adult in good health. This specimen consisted of peripheral blood, obtained on day 0 of AZD1222 vaccination. CDR3 DNA sequence: TGTGCCAGCAGTTACTCGGGTCAGGGTTCTCAGCCCCAGCATTTT. Protein product: CASSYSGQGSQPQHF.